The sequence of this TCR beta chain was determined in a study of T cells in Graves' hyperthyroidism and ophthalmopathy. CDR1 and CDR2 from the germline V gene are LGHNA and YNFKEQ. The CDR3 is 18 residues long. Trimming shortened V by 1 base and J by 6 bases, and 23 bases separated the two germline ends. Exclusion followed for patients with uncontrolled infection, other autoimmune disease, pregnancy or lactation. Out of less than 12 ml of fresh peripheral blood came the PBMCs. RNA transcripts provided the source from which TCR beta CDR3 regions were amplified. In the first-round RT-PCR of the TCR CDR3, the HTBI primer set was used. In TCRdb, the multiplex PCR reads were re-called with MiXCR into one record per CDR3 protein. The data contain around 500,000 distinct CDR3 sequences, roughly a sixth of them seen just once; the ten biggest clones take up about 29%.

Sequenced input: blood. This clonotype was sampled from a woman younger than 45 with Graves' ophthalmopathy. V usage is TRBV4-2 and J usage is TRBJ2-3; TRBD1 is a possible D gene (6 bases). CDR3 DNA: TGTGCCAGCAGCCAAGGCCCTAATGGGGCAGGGGCGAGTGATACGCAGTATTTT. Residues: CASSQGPNGAGASDTQYF.